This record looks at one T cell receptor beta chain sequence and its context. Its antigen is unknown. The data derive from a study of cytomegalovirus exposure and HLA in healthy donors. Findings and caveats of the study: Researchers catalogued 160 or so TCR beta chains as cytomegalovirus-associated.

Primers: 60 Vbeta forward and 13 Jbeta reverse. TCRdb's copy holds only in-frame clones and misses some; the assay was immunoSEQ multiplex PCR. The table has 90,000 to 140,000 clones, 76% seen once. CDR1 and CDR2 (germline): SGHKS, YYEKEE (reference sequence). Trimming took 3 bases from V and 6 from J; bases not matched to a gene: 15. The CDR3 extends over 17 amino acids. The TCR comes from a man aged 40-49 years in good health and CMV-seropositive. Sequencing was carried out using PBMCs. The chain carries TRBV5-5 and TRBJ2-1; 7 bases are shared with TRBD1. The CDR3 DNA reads TGTGCCAGCAGCTCTTTAGTAGTCCGGGACAGACGCAATGAGCAGTTCTTC. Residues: CASSSLVVRDRRNEQFF.